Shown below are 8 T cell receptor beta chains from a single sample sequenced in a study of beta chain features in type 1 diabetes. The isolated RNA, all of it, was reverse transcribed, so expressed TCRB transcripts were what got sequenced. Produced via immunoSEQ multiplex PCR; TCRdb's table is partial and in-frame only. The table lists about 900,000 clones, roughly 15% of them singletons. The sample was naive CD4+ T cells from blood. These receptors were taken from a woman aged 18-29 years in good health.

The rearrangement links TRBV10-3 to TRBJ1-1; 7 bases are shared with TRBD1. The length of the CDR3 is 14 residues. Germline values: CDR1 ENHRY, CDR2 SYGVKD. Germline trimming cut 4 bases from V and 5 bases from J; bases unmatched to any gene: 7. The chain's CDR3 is CAISGLAGGTEAFF. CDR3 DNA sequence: TGTGCCATCAGTGGCCTTGCAGGGGGGACTGAAGCTTTCTTT.

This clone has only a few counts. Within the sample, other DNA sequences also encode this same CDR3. The DNA for the CDR3 is TGCAGTGCTATCGATGAGACCCAGTACTTC. It translates to CSAIDETQYF. The chain couples TRBV20-1 to TRBJ2-5; D is ambiguous. The germline V gene encodes CDR1 DFQATT and CDR2 SNEGSKA (reference sequence). V was clipped by 4 bases and J by 5 bases, with 5 bases between them. The CDR3 sequence is 10 residues long.

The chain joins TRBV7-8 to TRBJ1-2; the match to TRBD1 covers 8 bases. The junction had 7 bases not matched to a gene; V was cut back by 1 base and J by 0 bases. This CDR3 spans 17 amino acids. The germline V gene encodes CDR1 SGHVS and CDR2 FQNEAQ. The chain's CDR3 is CASSLVGRTGTNYGYTF. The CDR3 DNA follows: TGTGCCAGCAGCTTAGTTGGCAGGACAGGGACTAACTATGGCTACACCTTC.

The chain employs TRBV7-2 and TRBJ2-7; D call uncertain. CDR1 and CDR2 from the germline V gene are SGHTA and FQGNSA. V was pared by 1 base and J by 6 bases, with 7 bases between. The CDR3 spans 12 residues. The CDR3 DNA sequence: TGTGCCAGCAGCTTAGACCGGGTCGAGCAGTACTTC. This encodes CASSLDRVEQYF.

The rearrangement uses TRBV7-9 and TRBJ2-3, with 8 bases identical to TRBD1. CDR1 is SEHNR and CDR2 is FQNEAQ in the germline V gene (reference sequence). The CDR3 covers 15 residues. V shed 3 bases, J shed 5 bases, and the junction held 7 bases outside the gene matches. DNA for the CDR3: TGTGCCAGCAGCTTGCCCGGGACAGGCAGAGATACGCAGTATTTT. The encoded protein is CASSLPGTGRDTQYF.

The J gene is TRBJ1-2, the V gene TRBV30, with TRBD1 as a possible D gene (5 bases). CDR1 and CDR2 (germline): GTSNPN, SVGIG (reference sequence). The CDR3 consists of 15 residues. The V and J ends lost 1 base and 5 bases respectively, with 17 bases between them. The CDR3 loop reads CAWSEMGVHPYGYTF. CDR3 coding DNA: TGTGCCTGGAGTGAGATGGGGGTCCACCCTTATGGCTACACCTTC.

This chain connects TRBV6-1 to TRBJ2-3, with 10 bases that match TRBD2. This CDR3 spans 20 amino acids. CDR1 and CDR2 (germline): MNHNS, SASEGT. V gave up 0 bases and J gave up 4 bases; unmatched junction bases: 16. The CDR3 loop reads CASSEAPPGTAGGPSDTQYF. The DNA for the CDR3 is TGTGCCAGCAGTGAAGCCCCCCCGGGGACAGCGGGAGGGCCCTCAGATACGCAGTATTTT.

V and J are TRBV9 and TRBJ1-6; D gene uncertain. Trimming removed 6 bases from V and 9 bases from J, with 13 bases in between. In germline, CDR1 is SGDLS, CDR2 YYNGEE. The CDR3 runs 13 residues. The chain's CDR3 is CASNSQPGSPLHF. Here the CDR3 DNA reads TGTGCCAGCAACTCGCAGCCGGGTTCACCCCTCCACTTT.